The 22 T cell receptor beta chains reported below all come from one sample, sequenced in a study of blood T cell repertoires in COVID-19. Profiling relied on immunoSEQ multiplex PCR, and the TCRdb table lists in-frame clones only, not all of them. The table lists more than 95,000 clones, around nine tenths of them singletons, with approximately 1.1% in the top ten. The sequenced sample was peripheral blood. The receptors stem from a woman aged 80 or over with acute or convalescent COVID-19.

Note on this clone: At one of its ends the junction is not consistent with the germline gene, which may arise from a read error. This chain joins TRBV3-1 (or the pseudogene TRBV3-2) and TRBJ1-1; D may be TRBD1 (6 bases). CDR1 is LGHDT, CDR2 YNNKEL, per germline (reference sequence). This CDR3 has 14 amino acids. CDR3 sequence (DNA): TGTGCCAGCGGCCATCAGGGGCAAGGCACTGAAGCTTTCTTT. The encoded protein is CASGHQGQGTEAFF.

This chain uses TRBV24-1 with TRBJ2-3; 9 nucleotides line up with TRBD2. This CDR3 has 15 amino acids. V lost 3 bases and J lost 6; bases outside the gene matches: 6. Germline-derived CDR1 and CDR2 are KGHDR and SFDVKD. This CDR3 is CATSDPSGAGDTQYF. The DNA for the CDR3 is TGTGCCACCAGTGATCCTAGCGGGGCAGGGGATACGCAGTATTTT.

Written as DNA, the CDR3 is TGTGCCAGCAGTCCCACTACCATCTACCAAGAGACCCAGTACTTC. This codes for CASSPTTIYQETQYF. The rearrangement uses TRBV27 and TRBJ2-5; no clear D. V lost 5 bases and J lost 0, with 13 bases in between. The CDR3 contains 15 residues. The germline CDR1 and CDR2 sequences are MNHEY and SMNVEV (reference sequence).

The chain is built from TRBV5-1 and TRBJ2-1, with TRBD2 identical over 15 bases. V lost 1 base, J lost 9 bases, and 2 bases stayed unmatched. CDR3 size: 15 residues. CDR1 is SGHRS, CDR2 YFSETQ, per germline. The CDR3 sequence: CASSLWGLAGGEQFF. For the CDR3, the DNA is TGCGCCAGCAGCTTGTGGGGACTAGCGGGAGGTGAGCAGTTCTTC.

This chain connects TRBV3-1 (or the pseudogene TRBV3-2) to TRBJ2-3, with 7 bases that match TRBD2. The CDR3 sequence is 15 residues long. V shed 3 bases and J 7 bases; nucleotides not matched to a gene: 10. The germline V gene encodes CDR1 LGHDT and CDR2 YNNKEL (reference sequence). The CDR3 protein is CASSQGLPPAYTQYF. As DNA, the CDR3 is TGTGCCAGCAGCCAGGGACTACCCCCCGCATATACGCAGTATTTT.

CDR3 nucleotide sequence: TGTGCCAGCAGTTTAGTAAGGAGGGAAAAAGGGAATGACTACACCTTC. Protein product: CASSLVRREKGNDYTF. The chain links TRBV28 to TRBJ1-2; D uncertain. This CDR3 region has 16 residues. In germline, CDR1 is MDHEN, CDR2 SYDVKM. V was shortened by 2 bases and J by 10 bases, with 23 bases between the two germline ends.

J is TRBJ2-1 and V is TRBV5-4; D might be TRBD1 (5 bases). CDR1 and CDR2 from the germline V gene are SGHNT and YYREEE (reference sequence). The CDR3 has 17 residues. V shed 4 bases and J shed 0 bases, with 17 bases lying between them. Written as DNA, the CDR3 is TGTGCCAGCAGCCATAGACAGATAAGTAGCTCCTACAATGAGCAGTTCTTC. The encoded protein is CASSHRQISSSYNEQFF.

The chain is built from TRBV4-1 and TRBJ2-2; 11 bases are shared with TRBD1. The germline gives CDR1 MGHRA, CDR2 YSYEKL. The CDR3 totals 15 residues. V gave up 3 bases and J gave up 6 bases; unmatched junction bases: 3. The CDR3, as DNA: TGCGCCAGCAGCCAGTGGGGACAGGGGGCCGGGGAGCTGTTTTTT. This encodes CASSQWGQGAGELFF.

CDR3 bases: TGCGCCAGCTCGGGGACAGGGGGAAAGAGTAGTTGTCAGCCCCAGCATTTT. Translation gives CASSGTGGKSSCQPQHF. This chain connects TRBV23-1 to TRBJ1-5; 11 positions agree with TRBD1. TRBV23-1 is marked as an open reading frame, function uncertain. Trimming at V came to 8 bases and at J to 6 bases, leaving 15 bases not matched to a gene. There are 17 residues in the CDR3.

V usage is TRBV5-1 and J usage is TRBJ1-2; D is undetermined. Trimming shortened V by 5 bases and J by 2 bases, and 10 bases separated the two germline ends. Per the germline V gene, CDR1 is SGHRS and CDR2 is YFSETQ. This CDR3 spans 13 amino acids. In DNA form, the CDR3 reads TGCGCCAGCAGTGGAGGTTCAAACTATGGCTACACCTTC. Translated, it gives CASSGGSNYGYTF.

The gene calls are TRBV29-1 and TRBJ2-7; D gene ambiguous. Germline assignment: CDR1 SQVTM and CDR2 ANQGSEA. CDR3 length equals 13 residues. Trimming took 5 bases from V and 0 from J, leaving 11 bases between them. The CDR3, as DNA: TGCAGCGTTATGACACTTCCCTCCTACGAGCAGTACTTC. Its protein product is CSVMTLPSYEQYF.

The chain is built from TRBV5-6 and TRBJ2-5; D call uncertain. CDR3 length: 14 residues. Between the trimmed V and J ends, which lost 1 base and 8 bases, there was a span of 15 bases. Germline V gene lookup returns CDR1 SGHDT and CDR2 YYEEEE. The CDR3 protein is CASSLTTLHGTQYF. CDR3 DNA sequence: TGTGCCAGCAGCTTGACGACACTTCATGGAACCCAGTACTTC.

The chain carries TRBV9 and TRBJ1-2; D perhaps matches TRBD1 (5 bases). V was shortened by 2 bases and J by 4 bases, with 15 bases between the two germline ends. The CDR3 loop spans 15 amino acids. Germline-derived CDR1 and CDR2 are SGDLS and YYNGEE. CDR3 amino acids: CASSVDLDGGYGYTF. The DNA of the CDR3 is TGTGCCAGCAGCGTCGATTTGGACGGGGGCTATGGCTACACCTTC.

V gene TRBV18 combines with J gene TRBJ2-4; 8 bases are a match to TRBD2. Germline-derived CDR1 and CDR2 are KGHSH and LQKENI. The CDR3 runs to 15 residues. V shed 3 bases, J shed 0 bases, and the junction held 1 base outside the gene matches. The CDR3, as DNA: TGTGCCAGCTCACCCGGGGGGGGAGCCAAAAACATTCAGTACTTC. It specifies CASSPGGGAKNIQYF.

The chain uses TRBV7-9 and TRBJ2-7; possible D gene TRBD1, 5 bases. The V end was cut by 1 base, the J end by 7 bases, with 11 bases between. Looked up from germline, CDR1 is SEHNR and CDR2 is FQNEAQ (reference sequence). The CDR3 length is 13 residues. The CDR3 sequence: CASSLGGKREQYF. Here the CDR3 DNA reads TGTGCCAGCAGCTTAGGGGGCAAGAGAGAGCAGTACTTC.

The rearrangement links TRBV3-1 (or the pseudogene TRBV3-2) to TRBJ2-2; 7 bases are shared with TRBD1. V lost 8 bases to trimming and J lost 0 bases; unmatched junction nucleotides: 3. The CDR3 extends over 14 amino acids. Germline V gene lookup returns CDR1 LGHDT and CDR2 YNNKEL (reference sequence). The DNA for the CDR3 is TGTGCCAGCCGTGGGACAGCGAACACCGGGGAGCTGTTTTTT. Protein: CASRGTANTGELFF.

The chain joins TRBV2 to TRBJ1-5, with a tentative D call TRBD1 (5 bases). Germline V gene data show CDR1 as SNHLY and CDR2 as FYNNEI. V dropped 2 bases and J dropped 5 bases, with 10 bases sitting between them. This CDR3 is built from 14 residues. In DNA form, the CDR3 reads TGTGCCAGCAGTGAAATCAGGGCCGATCAGCCCCAGCATTTT. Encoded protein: CASSEIRADQPQHF.

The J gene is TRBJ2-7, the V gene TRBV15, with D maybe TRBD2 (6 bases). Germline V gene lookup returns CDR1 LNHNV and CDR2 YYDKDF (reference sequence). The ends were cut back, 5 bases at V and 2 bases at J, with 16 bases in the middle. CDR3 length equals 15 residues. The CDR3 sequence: CATSDPGASPYEQYF. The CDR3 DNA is TGTGCCACCAGCGACCCGGGAGCCTCGCCCTACGAGCAGTACTTC.

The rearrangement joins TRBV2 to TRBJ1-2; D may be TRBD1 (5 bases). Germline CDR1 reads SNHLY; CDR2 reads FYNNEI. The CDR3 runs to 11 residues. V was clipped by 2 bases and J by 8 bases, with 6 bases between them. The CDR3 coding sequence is TGTGCCAGCAGTGAATGGGGCGGCTACACCTTC. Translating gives CASSEWGGYTF.

The CDR3 here is CASSLTGRGYNSPLHF. DNA for the CDR3: TGCGCCAGCAGCTTAACAGGTAGAGGCTATAATTCACCCCTCCACTTT. The chain is built from TRBV5-1 and TRBJ1-6; D may be TRBD1 (5 bases). V lost 2 bases and J 3 bases, leaving 12 bases between the germline ends. The CDR3 is 16 residues long. The germline V gene has CDR1 SGHRS and CDR2 YFSETQ.

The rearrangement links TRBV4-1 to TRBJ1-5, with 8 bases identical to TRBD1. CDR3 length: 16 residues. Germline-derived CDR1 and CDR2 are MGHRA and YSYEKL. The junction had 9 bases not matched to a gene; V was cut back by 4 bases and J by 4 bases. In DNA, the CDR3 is TGCGCCAGCAGCCCGAGCGGACAGGGAAGGAATCAGCCCCAGCATTTT. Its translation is CASSPSGQGRNQPQHF.

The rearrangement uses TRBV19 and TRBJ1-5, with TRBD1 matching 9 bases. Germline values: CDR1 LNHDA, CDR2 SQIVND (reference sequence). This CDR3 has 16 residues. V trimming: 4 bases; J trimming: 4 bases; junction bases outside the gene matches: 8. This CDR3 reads CASSTLDRGGNQPQHF. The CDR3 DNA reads TGTGCCAGTAGTACTCTGGACAGGGGAGGTAATCAGCCCCAGCATTTT.